The subject of this entry is one T cell receptor (beta chain). Antigen: not known. The data originate from a study of PD-L1 blockade in urothelial cancer. Study in general: Dosed intravenously at 1,200 mg every 3 weeks, atezolizumab was initiated by patients in the mid-2010s.

Every PCR was spiked with synthetic TCR analog templates. The protocol was immunoSEQ multiplex PCR, while the TCRdb copy is restricted to in-frame clones and leaves out a portion. This table has 60,000 to 70,000 clones, 65% to 90% appearing once. Time point of the sample: pretreatment peripheral blood. Diagnoses among patients were locally advanced or metastatic urothelial carcinoma. J lost 3 bases, V lost 5 bases, and 6 bases had no gene match. This CDR3 comprises 16 residues. CDR1 SEHNR and CDR2 FQNEAQ come from the germline V gene (reference sequence). Study results and caveats: At the 3-week point, tumor-associated blood clones expanded more in durable-benefit patients.

This rearrangement joins TRBV7-9 to TRBJ2-5; 13 bases are shared with TRBD2. The input for sequencing was PBMCs, taken around atezolizumab (anti-PD-L1) treatment. This clonotype originated in a man aged 70-80 years with urothelial cancer. The CDR3 DNA sequence: TGTGCCAGCAGCCACACTAGCGGGAGGGCCAAAGAGACCCAGTACTTC. It codes for CASSHTSGRAKETQYF.